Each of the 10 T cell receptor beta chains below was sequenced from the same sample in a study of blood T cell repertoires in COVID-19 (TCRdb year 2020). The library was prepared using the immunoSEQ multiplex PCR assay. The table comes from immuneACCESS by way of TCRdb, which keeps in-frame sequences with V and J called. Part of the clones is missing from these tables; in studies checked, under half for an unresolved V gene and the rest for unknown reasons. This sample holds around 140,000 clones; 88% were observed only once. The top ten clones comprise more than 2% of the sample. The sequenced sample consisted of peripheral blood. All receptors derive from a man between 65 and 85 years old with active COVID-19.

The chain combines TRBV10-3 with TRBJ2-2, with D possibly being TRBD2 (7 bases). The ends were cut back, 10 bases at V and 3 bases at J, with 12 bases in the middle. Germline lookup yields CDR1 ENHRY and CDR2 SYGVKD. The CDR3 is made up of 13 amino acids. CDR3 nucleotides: TGTGCCAGTAAAGGGGGGGACACCGGGGAGCTGTTTTTT. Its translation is CASKGGDTGELFF.

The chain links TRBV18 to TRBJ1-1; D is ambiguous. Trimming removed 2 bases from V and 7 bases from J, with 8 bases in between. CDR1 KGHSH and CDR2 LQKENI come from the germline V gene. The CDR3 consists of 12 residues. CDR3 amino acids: CASSPGQIEAFF. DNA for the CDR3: TGTGCCAGCTCACCAGGGCAGATTGAAGCTTTCTTT.

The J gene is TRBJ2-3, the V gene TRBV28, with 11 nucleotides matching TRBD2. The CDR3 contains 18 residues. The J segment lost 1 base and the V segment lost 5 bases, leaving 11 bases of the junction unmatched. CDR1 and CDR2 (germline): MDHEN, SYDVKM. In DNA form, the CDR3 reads TGTGCCAGCAGTCTCACAGCCGGGACTAGCGGACGCACAGATACGCAGTATTTT. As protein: CASSLTAGTSGRTDTQYF. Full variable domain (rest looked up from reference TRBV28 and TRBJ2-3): DVKVTQSSRYLVKRTGEKVFLECVQDMDHENMFWYRQDPGLGLRLIYFSYDVKMKEKGDIPEGYSVSREKKERFSLILESASTNQTSMYLCASSLTAGTSGRTDTQYFGPGTRLTVL.

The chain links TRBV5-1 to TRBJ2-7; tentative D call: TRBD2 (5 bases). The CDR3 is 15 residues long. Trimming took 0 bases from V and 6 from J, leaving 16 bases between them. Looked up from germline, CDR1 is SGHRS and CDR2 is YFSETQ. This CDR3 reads CASSLGESGISEQYF. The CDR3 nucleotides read TGCGCCAGCAGCTTGGGTGAGAGCGGAATAAGCGAGCAGTACTTC.

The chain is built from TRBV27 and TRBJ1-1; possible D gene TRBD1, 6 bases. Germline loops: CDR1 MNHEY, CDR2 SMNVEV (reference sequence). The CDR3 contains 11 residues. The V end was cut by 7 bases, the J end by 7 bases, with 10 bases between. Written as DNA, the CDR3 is TGTGCCAGCATCAGGGGTAATGAAGCTTTCTTT. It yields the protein CASIRGNEAFF.

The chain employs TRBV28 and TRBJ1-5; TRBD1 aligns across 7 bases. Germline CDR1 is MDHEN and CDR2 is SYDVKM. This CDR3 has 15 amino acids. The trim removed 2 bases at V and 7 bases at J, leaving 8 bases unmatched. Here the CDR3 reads CASSLVRGRGQPQHF. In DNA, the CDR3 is TGTGCCAGCAGTTTAGTTAGGGGGCGAGGACAGCCCCAGCATTTT.

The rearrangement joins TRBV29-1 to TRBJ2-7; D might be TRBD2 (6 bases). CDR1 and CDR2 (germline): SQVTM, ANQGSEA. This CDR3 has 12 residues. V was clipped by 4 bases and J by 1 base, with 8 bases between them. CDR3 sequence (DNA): TGCAGCGTTGTCGGGGGATCCTACGAGCAGTACTTC. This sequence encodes CSVVGGSYEQYF.

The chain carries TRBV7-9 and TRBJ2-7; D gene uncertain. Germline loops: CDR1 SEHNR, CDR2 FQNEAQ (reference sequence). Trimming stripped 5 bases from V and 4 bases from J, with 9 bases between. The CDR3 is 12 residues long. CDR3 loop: CASSRGRYEQYF. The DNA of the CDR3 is TGTGCCAGCAGCCGTGGGCGTTACGAGCAGTACTTC.

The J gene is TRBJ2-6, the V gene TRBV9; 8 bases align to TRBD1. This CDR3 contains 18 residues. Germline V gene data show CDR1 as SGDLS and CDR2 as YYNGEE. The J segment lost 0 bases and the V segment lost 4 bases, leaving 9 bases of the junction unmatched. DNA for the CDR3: TGTGCCAGCAGCCCGTTGACAGGGGTGGTCTCTGGGGCCAACGTCCTGACTTTC. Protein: CASSPLTGVVSGANVLTF. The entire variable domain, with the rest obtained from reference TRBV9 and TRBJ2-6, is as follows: DSGVTQTPKHLITATGQRVTLRCSPRSGDLSVYWYQQSLDQGLQFLIQYYNGEERAKGNILERFSAQQFPDLHSELNLSSLELGDSALYFCASSPLTGVVSGANVLTFGAGSRLTVL.

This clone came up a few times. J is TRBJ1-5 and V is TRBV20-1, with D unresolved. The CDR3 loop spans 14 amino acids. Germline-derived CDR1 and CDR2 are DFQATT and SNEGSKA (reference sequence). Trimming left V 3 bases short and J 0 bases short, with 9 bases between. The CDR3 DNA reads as TGCAGTGCTAGTCCGGCGGATAGCAATCAGCCCCAGCATTTT. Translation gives CSASPADSNQPQHF.